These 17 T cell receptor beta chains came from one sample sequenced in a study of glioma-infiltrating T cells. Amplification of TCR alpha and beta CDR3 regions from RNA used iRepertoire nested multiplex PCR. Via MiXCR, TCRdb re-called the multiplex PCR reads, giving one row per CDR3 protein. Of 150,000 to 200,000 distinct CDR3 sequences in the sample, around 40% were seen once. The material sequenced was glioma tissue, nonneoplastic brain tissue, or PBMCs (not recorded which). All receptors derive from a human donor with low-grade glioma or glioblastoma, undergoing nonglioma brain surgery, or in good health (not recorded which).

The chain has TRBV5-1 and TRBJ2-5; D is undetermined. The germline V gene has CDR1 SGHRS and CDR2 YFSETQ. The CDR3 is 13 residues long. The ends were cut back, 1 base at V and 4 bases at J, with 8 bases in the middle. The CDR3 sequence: CASSLSDVETQYF. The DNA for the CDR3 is TGCGCCAGCAGCTTGTCGGATGTAGAGACCCAGTACTTC.

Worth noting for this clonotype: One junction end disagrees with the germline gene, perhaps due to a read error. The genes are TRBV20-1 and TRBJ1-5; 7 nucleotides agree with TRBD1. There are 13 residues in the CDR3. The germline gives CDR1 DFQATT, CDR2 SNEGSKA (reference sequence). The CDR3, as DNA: TGCAGTGCTCCCGGGACAGCAGATCAGCCCAAGCATTTT. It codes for CSAPGTADQPKHF.

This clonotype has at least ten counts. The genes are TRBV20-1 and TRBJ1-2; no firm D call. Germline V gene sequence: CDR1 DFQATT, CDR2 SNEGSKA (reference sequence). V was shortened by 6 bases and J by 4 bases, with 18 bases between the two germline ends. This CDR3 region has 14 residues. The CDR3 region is CSAARLSFRYGYTF. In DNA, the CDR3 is TGCAGTGCAGCAAGGCTGAGTTTCCGCTATGGCTACACCTTC.

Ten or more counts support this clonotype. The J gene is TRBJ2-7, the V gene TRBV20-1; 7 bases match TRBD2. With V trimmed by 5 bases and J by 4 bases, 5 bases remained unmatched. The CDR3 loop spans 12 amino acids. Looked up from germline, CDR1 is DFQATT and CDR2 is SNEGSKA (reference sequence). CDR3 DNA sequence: TGCAGTGCTTACGGTAGCGGGTACGAGCAGTACTTC. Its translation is CSAYGSGYEQYF.

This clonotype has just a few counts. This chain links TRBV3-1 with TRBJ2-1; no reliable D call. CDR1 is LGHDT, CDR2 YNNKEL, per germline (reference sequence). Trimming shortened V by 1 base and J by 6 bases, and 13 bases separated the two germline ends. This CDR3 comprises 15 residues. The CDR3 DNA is TGTGCCAGCAGCCAAGGAGTACTCGGAGCCAATGAGCAGTTCTTC. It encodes CASSQGVLGANEQFF.

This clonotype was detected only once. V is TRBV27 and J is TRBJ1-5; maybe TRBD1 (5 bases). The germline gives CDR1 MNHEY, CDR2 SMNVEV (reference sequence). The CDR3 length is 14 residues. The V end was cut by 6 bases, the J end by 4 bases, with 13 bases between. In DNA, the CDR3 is TGTGCCAGCAGATCCGGGACGGAGAATCAGCCCCAGCATTTT. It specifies CASRSGTENQPQHF.

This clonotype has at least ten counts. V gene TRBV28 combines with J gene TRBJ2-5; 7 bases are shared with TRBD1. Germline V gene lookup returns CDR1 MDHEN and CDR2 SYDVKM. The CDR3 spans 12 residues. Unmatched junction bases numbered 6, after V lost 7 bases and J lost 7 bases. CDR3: CASKGAAGTQYF. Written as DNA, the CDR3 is TGTGCCAGCAAGGGGGCCGCAGGGACCCAGTACTTC.

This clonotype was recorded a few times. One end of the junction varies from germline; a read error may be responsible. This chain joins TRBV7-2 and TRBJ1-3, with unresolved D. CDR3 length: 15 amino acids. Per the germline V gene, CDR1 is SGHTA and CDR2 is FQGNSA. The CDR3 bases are TGTGCCAGCAGCCGACACAGCGACTCTGGAAACACCATACATTTT. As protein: CASSRHSDSGNTIHF.

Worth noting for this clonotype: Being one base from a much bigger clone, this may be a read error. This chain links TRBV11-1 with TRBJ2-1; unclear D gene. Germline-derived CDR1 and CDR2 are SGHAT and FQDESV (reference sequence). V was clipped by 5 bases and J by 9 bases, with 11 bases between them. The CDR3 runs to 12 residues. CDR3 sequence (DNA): TGTGCCAGCAGCCCCCAGGCCACTGAGCAGTTCTTC. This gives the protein CASSPQATEQFF. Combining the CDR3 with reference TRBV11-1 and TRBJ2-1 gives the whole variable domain EAEVAQSPRYKITEKSQAVAFWCDPISGHATLYWYRQILGQGPELLVQFQDESVVDDSQLPKDRFSAERLKGVDSTLKIQPAELGDSAMYLCASSPQATEQFFGPGTRLTVL.

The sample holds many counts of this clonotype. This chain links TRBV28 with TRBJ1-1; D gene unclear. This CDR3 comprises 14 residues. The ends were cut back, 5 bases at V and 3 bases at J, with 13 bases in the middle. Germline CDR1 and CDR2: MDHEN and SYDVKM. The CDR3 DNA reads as TGTGCCAGCAGTGCGAATCAGGCTCACACTGAAGCTTTCTTT. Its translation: CASSANQAHTEAFF. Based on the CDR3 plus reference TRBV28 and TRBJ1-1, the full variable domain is DVKVTQSSRYLVKRTGEKVFLECVQDMDHENMFWYRQDPGLGLRLIYFSYDVKMKEKGDIPEGYSVSREKKERFSLILESASTNQTSMYLCASSANQAHTEAFFGQGTRLTVV.

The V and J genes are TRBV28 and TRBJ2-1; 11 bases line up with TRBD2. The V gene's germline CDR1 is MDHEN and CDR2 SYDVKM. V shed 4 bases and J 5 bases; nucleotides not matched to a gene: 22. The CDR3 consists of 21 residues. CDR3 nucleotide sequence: TGTGCCAGCAGTTGGCGCAGCCATCCGTCGCCTAGCGGGAGGTTGGACAATGAGCAGTTCTTC. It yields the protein CASSWRSHPSPSGRLDNEQFF.

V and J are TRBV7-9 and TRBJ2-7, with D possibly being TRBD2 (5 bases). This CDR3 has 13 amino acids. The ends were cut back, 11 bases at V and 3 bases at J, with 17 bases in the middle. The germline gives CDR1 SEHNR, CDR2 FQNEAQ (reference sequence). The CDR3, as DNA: TGTGCCGTCCGGGGTAGGCGGCACTACGAGCAGTACTTC. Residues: CAVRGRRHYEQYF.

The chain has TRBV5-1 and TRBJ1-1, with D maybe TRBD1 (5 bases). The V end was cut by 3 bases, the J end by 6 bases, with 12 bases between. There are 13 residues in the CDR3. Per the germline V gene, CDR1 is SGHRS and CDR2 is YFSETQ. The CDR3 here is CASSSRVQSEAFF. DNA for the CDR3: TGCGCCAGCAGCTCCAGGGTACAGTCTGAAGCTTTCTTT.

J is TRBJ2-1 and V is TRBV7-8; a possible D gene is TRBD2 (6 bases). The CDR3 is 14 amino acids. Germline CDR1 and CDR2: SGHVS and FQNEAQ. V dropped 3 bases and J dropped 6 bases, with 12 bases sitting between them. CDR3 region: CASSFETSSNEQFF. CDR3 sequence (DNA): TGTGCCAGCAGCTTCGAAACTAGCAGCAATGAGCAGTTCTTC.

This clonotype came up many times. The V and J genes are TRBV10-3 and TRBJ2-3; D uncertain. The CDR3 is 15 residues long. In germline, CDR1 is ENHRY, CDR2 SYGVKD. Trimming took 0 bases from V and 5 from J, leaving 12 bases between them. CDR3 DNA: TGTGCCATCAGTGAGTCGATAGGGAAAGGAGATACGCAGTATTTT. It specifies CAISESIGKGDTQYF.

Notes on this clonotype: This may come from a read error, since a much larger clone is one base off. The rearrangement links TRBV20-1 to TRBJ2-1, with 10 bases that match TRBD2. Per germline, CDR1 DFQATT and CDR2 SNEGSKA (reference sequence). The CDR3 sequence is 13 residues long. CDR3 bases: TGCAGTGCTCCGACTAGCGGGTACAATCAGCAGTTCTTC. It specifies CSAPTSGYNQQFF.

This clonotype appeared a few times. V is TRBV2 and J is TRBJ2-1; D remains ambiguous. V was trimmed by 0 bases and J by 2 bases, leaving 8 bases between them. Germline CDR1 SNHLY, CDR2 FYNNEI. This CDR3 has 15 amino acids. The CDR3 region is CASSEALGTYNEQFF. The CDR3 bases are TGTGCCAGCAGTGAAGCGCTTGGCACCTACAATGAGCAGTTCTTC.